This TCR beta chain was sequenced for a study of T-cell reconstitution after alpha-beta-depleted transplantation in children (dated by TCRdb to about 2016). Regarding the complete study: T-cell immune reconstitution after TCRalphabeta/CD19-depleted allogeneic hematopoietic cell transplantation in children was quantitatively tracked in the study by means of TCR repertoire profiling. The study at large found these results: The apparently early recovery of alphabetaT-cell counts about two months after transplant reportedly depended on only several hundred rapidly expanded clones that came from non-depleted graft cells. The frequencies of hyperexpanded clones fell over the following months, and after one year, T-cell counts and TCRbeta diversity were mostly attributed to newly produced T cells. In some patients, high TCRbeta diversity at day 60 was attributed to recipient T cells and intrathymic progenitors that had survived conditioning.

From the cysteine up to the phenylalanine, the CDR3 has a length of 16 residues. CDR3 DNA is the only sequence kept; it has 48 bases, read in frame from the first base. Taken from the germline V gene, the CDR1 and CDR2 loops are MNHEY and SVGEGT. Germline trimming amounts to 8 bases on V and 3 bases on J, with 12 as the count of junction bases outside the gene matches. Library creation used PCR. TCRdb names Illumina HiSeq 2500 as the instrument used. Molecular barcoding was employed in the preparation of TCR libraries, with unique molecular identifiers being used to normalize TCRbeta repertoire quantification. TCRdb applied fastp at Q25 and MiXCR to the public reads, then kept only in-frame beta chains. Every CDR3 protein is listed once, alongside the most common genes and DNA of its rows. The sample has about 1,000,000 distinct CDR3 sequences on record, about 29% of them singletons. The ten largest clones add up to about 28% of the sample.

The treatment or condition label, read with the paper, signifies: allogeneic hematopoietic cell transplantation with graft depleted of TCRalphabeta T cells and CD19 B cells. The transplant recipients were children given TCRalphabeta/CD19-depleted allogeneic hematopoietic cell grafts. There are many counts of this clonotype. The target of this receptor is not known. Per-nucleotide qualities are absent, and no much larger clonotype sits a single base away. Sequenced here: PBMCs, mostly from graft donor cells, sampled 360 days after TCRalphabeta/CD19-depleted stem cell transplant. The sequence links TRBV6-2 or TRBV6-3 to TRBJ1-5, with TRBD1 matching 8 junction bases. The source is a boy in the first two years of life who had a stem cell transplant for SCID, so the T cells may come from the graft donor. The DNA is as follows: TGTGCCAGCTATAGCCGGGACAGGTTCCCCAATCAGCCCCAGCATTTT. Translated, it gives CASYSRDRFPNQPQHF.